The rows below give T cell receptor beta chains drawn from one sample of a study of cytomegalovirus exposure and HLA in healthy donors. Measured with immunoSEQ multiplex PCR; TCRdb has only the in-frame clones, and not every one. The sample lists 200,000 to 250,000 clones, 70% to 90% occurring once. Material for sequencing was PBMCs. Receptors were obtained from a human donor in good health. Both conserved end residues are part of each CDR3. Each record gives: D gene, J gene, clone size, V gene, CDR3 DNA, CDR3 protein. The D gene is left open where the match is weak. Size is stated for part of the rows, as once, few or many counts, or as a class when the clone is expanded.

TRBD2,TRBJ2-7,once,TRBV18,TGTGCCAGCTCACCACCGAGCGGGAGCTCCTACGAGCAGTACTTC,CASSPPSGSSYEQYF
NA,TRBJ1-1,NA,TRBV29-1,TGCAGCGTTTGGCAGGGTGGGACTGAAGCTTTCTTT,CSVWQGGTEAFF
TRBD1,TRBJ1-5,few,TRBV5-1,TGCGCCAGCAGCGACCGAGGGGGCGCGGAGCCCCAGCATTTT,CASSDRGGAEPQHF
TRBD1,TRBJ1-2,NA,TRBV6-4,TGTGCCAGCAGGCTCTTACCGGGACAGGGGAACTATGGCTACACCTTC,CASRLLPGQGNYGYTF
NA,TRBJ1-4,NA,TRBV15,TGTGCCACCAGCAGAGGGGGAAGGGCAGGGAATGAAAAACTGTTTTTT,CATSRGGRAGNEKLFF
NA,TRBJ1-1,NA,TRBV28,TGTGCCAGCAGGCGGACAGTGAACACTGAAGCTTTCTTT,CASRRTVNTEAFF
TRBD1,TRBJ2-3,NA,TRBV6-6,TGTGCCAGCAGCCCAGGGGGCGGTACAGATACGCAGTATTTT,CASSPGGGTDTQYF
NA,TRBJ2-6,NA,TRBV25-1,TGTGCCAGCAGTGAGGGCCTTTCTGGGGCCAACGTCCTGACTTTC,CASSEGLSGANVLTF
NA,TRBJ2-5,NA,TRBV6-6,TGTGCCAGCAGGAGCCAAGCCCCGGAGACCCAGTACTTC,CASRSQAPETQYF
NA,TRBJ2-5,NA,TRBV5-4,TGTGCCAGCAGCTTTTCGTTTGCGGAGCAAGAGACCCAGTACTTC,CASSFSFAEQETQYF
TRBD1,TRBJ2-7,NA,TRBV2,TGTGCCAGCAGTGGAGGTAGGGCAGGGGGCTACGAGCAGTACTTC,CASSGGRAGGYEQYF
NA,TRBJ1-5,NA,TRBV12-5,TGTGCTAGTGGTTTGTCCGGGAACCGGCCCCAGCATTTT,CASGLSGNRPQHF
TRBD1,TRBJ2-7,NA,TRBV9,TGTGCCAGCAGCGACCGGGACAGGGGCGACGAGCAGTACTTC,CASSDRDRGDEQYF
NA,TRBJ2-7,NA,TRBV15,TGTGCCACCAGCAGAGATAGGGGCCTAGACCGGGAGCAGTACTTC,CATSRDRGLDREQYF
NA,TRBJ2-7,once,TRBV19,TGTGCCAGTAATGATCCGGGGTCAGGCGCCCCCTACGAGCAGTACTTC,CASNDPGSGAPYEQYF
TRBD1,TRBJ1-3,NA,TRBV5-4,TGTGCCAGCAGCTTGCGTAACAGGGGTAGAGGAAACACCATATATTTT,CASSLRNRGRGNTIYF
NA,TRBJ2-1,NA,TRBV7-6,TGTGCCAGCAGCTTAGGTCTAGCTCCCAATGAGCAGTTCTTC,CASSLGLAPNEQFF
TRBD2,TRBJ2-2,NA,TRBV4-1,TGCGCCAGCAGCCGGCTAGCGGGAGTAACCGGGGAGCTGTTTTTT,CASSRLAGVTGELFF
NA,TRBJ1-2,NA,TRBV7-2,TGTGCCAGCAGCCGCACGACAGGATACTATGGCTACACCTTC,CASSRTTGYYGYTF
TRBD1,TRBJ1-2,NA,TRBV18,TGTGCCAGCTCACAATCTCAACCTCGGGACAGGGGAGATGGCTACACCTTC,CASSQSQPRDRGDGYTF
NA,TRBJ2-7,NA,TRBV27,TGTGCCAGCAGTCCCAACCGGGACTCCGAGCAGTACTTC,CASSPNRDSEQYF
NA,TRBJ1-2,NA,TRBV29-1,TGCAGCGTTGCCCGGGGGGGAGGCTCTGGCTACACCTTC,CSVARGGGSGYTF
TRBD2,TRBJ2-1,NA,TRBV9,TGTGCCAGCAGCGTACGACTAGCGGGGAACAATGAGCAGTTCTTC,CASSVRLAGNNEQFF
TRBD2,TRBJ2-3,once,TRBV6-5,TGTGCCAGCAGTTACGTACTAGCGGGAACAGATACGCAGTATTTT,CASSYVLAGTDTQYF
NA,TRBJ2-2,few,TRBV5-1,TGCGCCAGCAAAGAGGCAAGTATAACGAACACCGGGGAGCTGTTTTTT,CASKEASITNTGELFF
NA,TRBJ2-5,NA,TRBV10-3,TGTGCCATCAGTGAGTTCTTTGGACAGAAAGAGACCCAGTACTTC,CAISEFFGQKETQYF
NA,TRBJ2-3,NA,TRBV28,TGTGCCAGCAGCCGTGGACTCCCGGATACGCAGTATTTT,CASSRGLPDTQYF
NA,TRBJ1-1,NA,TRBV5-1,TGCGCCAGCAGCCCCAACGAACAGGGCATGAACACTGAAGCTTTCTTT,CASSPNEQGMNTEAFF
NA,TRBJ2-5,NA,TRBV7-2,TGTGCCAGCAGCTTAGGCGGCTATGATCAAGAGACCCAGTACTTC,CASSLGGYDQETQYF
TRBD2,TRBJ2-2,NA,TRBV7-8,TGTGCCAGCACCACAAGGGGATATGCGGGAGGGTTGGCCGGGGAGCTGTTTTTT,CASTTRGYAGGLAGELFF
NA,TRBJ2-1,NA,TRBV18,TGTGCCAGCTCACCGGGACTCGACAATGAGCAGTTCTTC,CASSPGLDNEQFF
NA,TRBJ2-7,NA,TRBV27,TGTGCCAGCAGTTTAGAGACAGGAGCCTACGAGCAGTACTTC,CASSLETGAYEQYF
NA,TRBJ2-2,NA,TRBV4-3,TGCGCCAGCAGCCAAGATCTGGGGCTGGGGACCGGGGAGCTGTTTTTT,CASSQDLGLGTGELFF
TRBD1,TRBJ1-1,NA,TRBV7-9,TGTGCCAGCAGCTTTGGTCTCCTACAGGGGGACACTGAAGCTTTCTTT,CASSFGLLQGDTEAFF
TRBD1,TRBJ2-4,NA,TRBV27,TGTGCCAGCAGCCCGGACGAGGGGGCCCTGGGCAAAAACATTCAGTACTTC,CASSPDEGALGKNIQYF
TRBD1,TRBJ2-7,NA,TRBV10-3,TGTGCCATCAGTGAAGGGACAGGGGGCGACGGGCCTCACTACGAGCAGTACTTC,CAISEGTGGDGPHYEQYF
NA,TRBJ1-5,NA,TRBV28,TGTGCCAGCAGTGCCTTGGTACCGGGACAAGAAGGTCGACAGCCCCAGCATTTT,CASSALVPGQEGRQPQHF
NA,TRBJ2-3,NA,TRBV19,TGTGCCAGTAGTATAGATCTTAGAGCAGATACGCAGTATTTT,CASSIDLRADTQYF
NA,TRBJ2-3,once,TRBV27,TGTGCCAGCAGTTTATTCGGGATTAGCTCGGGCCCCACAGATACGCAGTATTTT,CASSLFGISSGPTDTQYF
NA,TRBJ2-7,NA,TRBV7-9,TGTGTCAGCAGCCTCCAAAGTGGCGGGATTCGCTCCTACGAGCAGTACTTC,CVSSLQSGGIRSYEQYF